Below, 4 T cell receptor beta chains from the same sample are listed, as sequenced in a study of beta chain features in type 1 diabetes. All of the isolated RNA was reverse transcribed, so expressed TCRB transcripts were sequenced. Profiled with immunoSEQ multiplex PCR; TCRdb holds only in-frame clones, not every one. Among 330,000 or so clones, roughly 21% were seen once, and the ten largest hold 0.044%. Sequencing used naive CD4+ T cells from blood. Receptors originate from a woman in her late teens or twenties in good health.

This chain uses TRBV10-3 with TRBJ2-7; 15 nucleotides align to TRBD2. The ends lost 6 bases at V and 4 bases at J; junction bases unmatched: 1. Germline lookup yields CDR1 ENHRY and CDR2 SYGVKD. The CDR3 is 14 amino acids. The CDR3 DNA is TGTGCCATCAGGGGGACTAGCGGGGGGTACGAGCAGTACTTC. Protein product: CAIRGTSGGYEQYF.

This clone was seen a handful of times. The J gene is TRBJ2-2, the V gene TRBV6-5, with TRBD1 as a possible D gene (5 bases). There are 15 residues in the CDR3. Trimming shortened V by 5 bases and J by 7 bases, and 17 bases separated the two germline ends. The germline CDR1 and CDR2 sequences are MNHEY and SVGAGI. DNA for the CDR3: TGTGCCAGCAGTCCTACCCGACAGAGACGCGGGGAGCTGTTTTTT. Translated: CASSPTRQRRGELFF.

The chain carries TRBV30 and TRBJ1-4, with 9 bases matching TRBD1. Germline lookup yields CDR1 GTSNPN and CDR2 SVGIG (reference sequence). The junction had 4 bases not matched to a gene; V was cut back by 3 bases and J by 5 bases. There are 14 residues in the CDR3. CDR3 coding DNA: TGTGCCTGGAGCCCGACAGGGGGGAATGAAAAACTGTTTTTT. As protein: CAWSPTGGNEKLFF. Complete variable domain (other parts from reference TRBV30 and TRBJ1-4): SQTIHQWPATLVQPVGSPLSLECTVEGTSNPNLYWYRQAAGRGLQLLFYSVGIGQISSEVPQNLSASRPQDRQFILSSKKLLLSDSGFYLCAWSPTGGNEKLFFGSGTQLSVL.

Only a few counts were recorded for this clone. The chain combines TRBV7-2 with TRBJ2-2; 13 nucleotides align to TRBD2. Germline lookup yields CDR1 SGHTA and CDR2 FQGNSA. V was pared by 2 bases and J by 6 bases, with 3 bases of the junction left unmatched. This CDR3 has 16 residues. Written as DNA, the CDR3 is TGTGCCAGCAGCTTACGACTAGCGGGGGGTTCCGGGGAGCTGTTTTTT. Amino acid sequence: CASSLRLAGGSGELFF.